This T cell receptor beta chain emerged from a study of long-term antiretroviral therapy in people with HIV (dated 2022 in TCRdb). For the study in its entirety: The earliest samples were collected about a decade before the 2015 WHO recommendation for immediate ART, when ART was typically delayed until CD4 counts fell. A retrospective serial study tested whether ART initiation and durable HIV suppression were associated with changes in peripheral blood TRB repertoire composition and diversity. No cross-contamination during QIAcube processing turned up in test extractions that ran a monoclonal T-cell line alongside some 34 polyclonal samples. A total of some 200 cryopreserved PBMC samples came from 25 to 35 adults with confirmed HIV infection and were collected serially over a mean of roughly six years (range 1-12). Among the approximately 30 participants with HIV, ten to eleven were female.

General study outcomes and caveats: Starting ART was linked to a significant rise in TRB diversity, yet even after long-term ART the diversity remained significantly lower than in transplant donor controls. CDR3 length ranges in HIV repertoires were narrower than in controls, and network structure suggested an antigen-experienced repertoire with only a slight naive shift after ART. Because pre-ART samples had limited cell numbers, unsorted PBMC were profiled rather than sorted CD4+ and CD8+ T cells. Because PBMC availability was limited, only the TCR beta chain was sequenced, with no alpha chain pairing. Inferences about post-ART repertoire changes are limited because no data were available on ART adherence, viral resistance or therapy changes. The samples span the years 2004 to 2017, and the ART regimens used may be less effective than current regimens. The repertoire was dominated across all time points by expanded TRB clones identified before ART initiation, although this dominance was seen to fluctuate and to decrease in many PLHIV after ART.

To note about this clone: The antigen it recognizes is unknown. No base quality information exists; no much larger clone differs at one position.

Inclusive of the bounding cysteine and phenylalanine, the CDR3 is 16 residues long. Of all the DNA, just the CDR3 is kept, 48 bases in frame from base 1. A distance of 14 bases separates the germline ends of V and J, which lose 1 base and 3 bases respectively. The germline V gene encodes CDR1 SGHDT and CDR2 YYEEEE. Inclusion was restricted to participants for whom at least one PBMC sample before ART initiation and at least two post-ART samples were available. Treatment was received in the United States of America by all participants with HIV. Cryopreserved samples of about 0.95-11 million PBMC were thawed and washed before DNA extraction. At the time of the earliest PBMC sample, participants with HIV were aged between roughly 20 and 60 years. Each participant contributed PBMC samples from 1-4 timepoints before ART initiation and 2-8 timepoints after ART initiation, with a median of 7 samples. For every participant, serial HIV viral load, CD4+ T-cell count, ART history and demographic data were obtained. A Qiagen kit on a QIAcube was used to extract genomic DNA from unsorted PBMC, with samples processed in batches of 12.

The immunoSEQ hsTCRB v3.0 assay was used at survey level resolution to sequence the TRB variable region. A depth of about 40,000-50,000 T-cell genomes per sample was targeted for TRB sequencing. TRB libraries were pooled and sequenced on an Illumina MiSeq using a v3 150-cycle kit. As for the authors' bioinformatics: Repertoire analysis was performed in R inside a reproducible Nextflow workflow that covered QC, data transformation and analysis. LymphoSeq2, an R package for exploring AIRR-Seq data, was used to implement the custom analyses. A handful of samples that yielded fewer than 5000 total TRB sequences were excluded, so that 188 HIV repertoires were analyzed. Among the roughly 200 retained HIV repertoires, 55 to 65 were collected before ART initiation and 129 after ART initiation. Repertoires were downsampled to 5000 TRB nucleotide sequences, with summary statistics averaged over 100 downsampling iterations. TRB sequences were retained for analysis only if CDR3 regions of at least seven amino acids were present. Diversity was assessed using a clonality score derived from Shannon entropy and using the Gini coefficient. In the repertoire networks, any two of the top 5000 CDR3 amino acid sequences were connected whenever the two sequences differed by an edit distance of one. Antigen specificity groups and MHC restriction were predicted for TRB CDR3 amino acid sequences with GLIPH2. CDR3 amino acid sequences were matched against VDJdb and McPAS-TCR to flag known CMV, EBV, HIV or tissue antigen associations. Pre-ART, post-ART and control groups were compared with Wilcoxon signed-rank tests and Holm-Bonferroni correction. This is the immuneACCESS table as TCRdb keeps it, with only in-frame sequences that have V and J called. A part of the clones is gone; compared with another copy, unresolved V genes explain less than half, and the rest is unexplained. V and J calls and clone size come straight from that table; D and trimming were deduced from the DNA. Counted in this sample were roughly 44,000 clones; more than 90% of them appeared once. Less than 3% of the sample lies in the top ten.

The sequence joins TRBV5-6 to TRBJ1-3; the D gene is perhaps TRBD1, on 5 matching bases. The clonotype was recovered from a woman in her forties or fifties with HIV. Material: unsorted PBMCs, obtained 3.7 years after starting antiretroviral therapy. The base sequence is TGTGCCAGCAGCTTGAAGCGGCAGGGCAGTGGAAACACCATATATTTT. Its translation reads: CASSLKRQGSGNTIYF.